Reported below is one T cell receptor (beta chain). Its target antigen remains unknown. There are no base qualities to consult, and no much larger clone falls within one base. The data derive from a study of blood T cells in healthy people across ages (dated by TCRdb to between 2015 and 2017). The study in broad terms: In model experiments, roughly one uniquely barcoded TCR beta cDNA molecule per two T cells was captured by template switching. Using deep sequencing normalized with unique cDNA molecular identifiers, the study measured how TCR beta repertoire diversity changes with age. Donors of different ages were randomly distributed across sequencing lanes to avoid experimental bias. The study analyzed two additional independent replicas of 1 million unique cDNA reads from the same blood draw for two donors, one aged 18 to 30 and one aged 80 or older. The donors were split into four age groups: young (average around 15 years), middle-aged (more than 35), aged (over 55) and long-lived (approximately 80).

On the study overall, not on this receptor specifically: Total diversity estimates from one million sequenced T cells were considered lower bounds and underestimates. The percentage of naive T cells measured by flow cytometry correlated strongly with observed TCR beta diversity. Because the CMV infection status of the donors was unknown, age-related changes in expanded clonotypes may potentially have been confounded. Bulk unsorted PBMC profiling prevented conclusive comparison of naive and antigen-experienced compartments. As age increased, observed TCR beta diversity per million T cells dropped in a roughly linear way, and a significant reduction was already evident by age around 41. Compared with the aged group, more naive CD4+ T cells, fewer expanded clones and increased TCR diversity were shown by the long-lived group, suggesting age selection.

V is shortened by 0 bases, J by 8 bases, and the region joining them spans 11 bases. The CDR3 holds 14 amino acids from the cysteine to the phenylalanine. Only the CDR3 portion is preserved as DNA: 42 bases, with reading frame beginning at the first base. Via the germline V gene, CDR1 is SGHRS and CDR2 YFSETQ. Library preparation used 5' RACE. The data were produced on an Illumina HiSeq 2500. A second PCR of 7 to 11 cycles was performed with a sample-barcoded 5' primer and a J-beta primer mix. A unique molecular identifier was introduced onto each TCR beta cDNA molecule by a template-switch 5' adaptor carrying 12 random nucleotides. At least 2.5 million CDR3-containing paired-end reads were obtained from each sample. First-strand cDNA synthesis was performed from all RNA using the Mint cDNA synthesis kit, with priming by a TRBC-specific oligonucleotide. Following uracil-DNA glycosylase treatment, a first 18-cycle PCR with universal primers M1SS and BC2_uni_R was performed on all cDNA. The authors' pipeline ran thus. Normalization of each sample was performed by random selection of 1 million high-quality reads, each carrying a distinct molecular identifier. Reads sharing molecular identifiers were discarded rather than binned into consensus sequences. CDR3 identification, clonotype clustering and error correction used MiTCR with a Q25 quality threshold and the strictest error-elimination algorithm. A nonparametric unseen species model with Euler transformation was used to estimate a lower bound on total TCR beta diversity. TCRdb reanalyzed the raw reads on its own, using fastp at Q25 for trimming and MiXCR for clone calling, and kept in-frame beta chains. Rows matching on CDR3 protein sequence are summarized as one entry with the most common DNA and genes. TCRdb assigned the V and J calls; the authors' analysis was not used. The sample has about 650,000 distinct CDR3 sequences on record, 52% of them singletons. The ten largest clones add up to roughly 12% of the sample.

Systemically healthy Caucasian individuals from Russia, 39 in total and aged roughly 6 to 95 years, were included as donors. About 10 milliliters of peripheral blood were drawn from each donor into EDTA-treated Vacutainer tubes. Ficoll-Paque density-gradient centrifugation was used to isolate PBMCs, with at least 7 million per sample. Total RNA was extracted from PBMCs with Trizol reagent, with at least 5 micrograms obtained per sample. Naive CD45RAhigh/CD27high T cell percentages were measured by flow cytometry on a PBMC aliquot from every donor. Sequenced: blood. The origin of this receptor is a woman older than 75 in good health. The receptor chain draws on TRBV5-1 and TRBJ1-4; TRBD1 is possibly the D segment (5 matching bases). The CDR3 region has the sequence CASSLGGVGEKLFF. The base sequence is TGCGCCAGCAGCTTGGGGGGGGTAGGCGAAAAACTGTTTTTT.